These 4 T cell receptor beta chains were sequenced from one sample in a study of blood T cells in healthy people across ages. A second PCR of 7 to 11 cycles used a sample-barcoded 5' primer and a J-beta primer mix. Each CDR3 protein gets one entry after TCRdb re-called the 5' RACE reads with MiXCR. The table has over 950,000 distinct CDR3 sequences, 35% to 40% seen once. Sequenced sample: blood. The receptors shown here come from a man between 18 and 29 years old in good health.

The chain has TRBV5-1 and TRBJ1-2, with no clear D. With 4 bases removed from V and 0 bases from J, the gap between germline ends came to 10 bases. CDR1 and CDR2 from the germline V gene are SGHRS and YFSETQ. The CDR3 is made up of 14 amino acids. CDR3 in amino acids: CASSMDLANYGYTF. CDR3 bases: TGCGCCAGCAGCATGGACCTAGCTAACTATGGCTACACCTTC.

This clonotype was detected many times. V gene TRBV12-3 or TRBV12-4 combines with J gene TRBJ2-7; D is possibly TRBD1 or TRBD2 (5 bases each). This CDR3 has 13 amino acids. The V and J ends lost 6 bases and 0 bases respectively, with 9 bases between them. The DNA of the CDR3 is TGTGCCAGCAGGAGGGACGGCTCCTACGAGCAGTACTTC. It codes for CASRRDGSYEQYF.

V is TRBV25-1 and J is TRBJ1-3; D might be TRBD1 (5 bases). Between the trimmed V and J ends, which lost 3 bases and 4 bases, there was a span of 10 bases. CDR3 length: 14 residues. Germline V lookup: CDR1 MGHDK, CDR2 SYGVNS. The CDR3 DNA reads TGTGCCAGCAGTGACGGGACGGTCGGAAACACCATATATTTT. This codes for CASSDGTVGNTIYF.

This chain connects TRBV4-2 to TRBJ2-3; no clear D. Between the trimmed V and J ends, which lost 1 base and 0 bases, there was a span of 14 bases. CDR1 is LGHNA and CDR2 is YNFKEQ in the germline V gene. This CDR3 has 17 residues. The CDR3 DNA reads TGTGCCAGCAGCCAAGCTACCGGACCCTACAGCACAGATACGCAGTATTTT. Protein product: CASSQATGPYSTDTQYF.